This T cell receptor beta chain was sequenced in a study of blood T cell repertoires in COVID-19. Seattle cases were enrolled at active infection and followed longitudinally. Clones were read by immunoSEQ multiplex PCR, and TCRdb kept only the in-frame ones, dropping some. Of approximately 180,000 clones detected, around 85% appear once; the ten largest clones hold 15% to 20%. Sequenced input: peripheral blood. The clonotype was recovered from a person between 70 and 80 years old with COVID-19, enrolled during active disease.

CDR3 coding DNA: TGTGCCAGCAGCCAAGAGAGAGCACCGAATTCACCCCTCCACTTT. This gives the protein CASSQERAPNSPLHF. This chain uses TRBV3-1 (or the pseudogene TRBV3-2) with TRBJ1-6, with D unclear. Trimming took off 0 bases at V and 7 bases at J, with 10 bases between the two ends. CDR3 length: 15 residues. The germline CDR1 and CDR2 sequences are LGHDT and YNNKEL (reference sequence).